Each of the 10 T cell receptor beta chains below was sequenced from the same sample in a study of T cells in Graves' hyperthyroidism and ophthalmopathy. RNA transcripts served as the template for amplifying TCR beta CDR3 regions. The TCR CDR3 was amplified in a first-round RT-PCR using the HTBI primer set. TCRdb fed the multiplex PCR reads into MiXCR, producing one record per CDR3 protein. The top ten hold around 21% of the sample, which has a few hundred thousand distinct CDR3 sequences, about 14% seen once. What was sequenced was blood. These receptors were collected from a man aged 25 to 40 with Graves' hyperthyroidism that later progressed to Graves' ophthalmopathy.

The chain joins TRBV28 to TRBJ2-6; D gene uncertain. This CDR3 region has 13 residues. Germline CDR1 and CDR2: MDHEN and SYDVKM. Trimming shortened V by 1 base and J by 6 bases, and 4 bases separated the two germline ends. CDR3 region: CASSLYPANVLTF. CDR3 sequence (DNA): TGTGCCAGCAGTTTATATCCGGCCAACGTCCTGACTTTC. The entire variable domain, with the rest obtained from reference TRBV28 and TRBJ2-6, is as follows: DVKVTQSSRYLVKRTGEKVFLECVQDMDHENMFWYRQDPGLGLRLIYFSYDVKMKEKGDIPEGYSVSREKKERFSLILESASTNQTSMYLCASSLYPANVLTFGAGSRLTVL.

At least ten counts were recorded for this clonotype. The chain has TRBV6-2 or TRBV6-3 and TRBJ1-5; D is unresolved. The germline gives CDR1 MNHEY, CDR2 SVGEGT. The germline V and J ends were trimmed by 5 bases and 4 bases, with 9 bases remaining between them. CDR3 size: 13 residues. The DNA for the CDR3 is TGTGCCAGCAGTCAATCGTCAAATCAGCCCCAGCATTTT. Residues: CASSQSSNQPQHF.

This clonotype was observed at least ten times. CDR3 protein: CASSSAGQDGYTF. The DNA of the CDR3 is TGTGCCAGCAGTTCCGCGGGACAGGATGGCTACACCTTC. The chain employs TRBV28 and TRBJ1-2, with 8 bases identical to TRBD1. V dropped 4 bases and J dropped 6; count of bases not matched to a gene: 4. The CDR3 has 13 residues. Looked up from germline, CDR1 is MDHEN and CDR2 is SYDVKM.

This clonotype was detected ten times or more. The chain carries TRBV12-3 or TRBV12-4 and TRBJ2-1; D possibly corresponds to TRBD1 (5 bases). The CDR3 sequence is 12 residues long. With 4 bases removed from V and 10 bases from J, the gap between germline ends came to 11 bases. The CDR3 loop is CASSSDSWEQFF. CDR3 DNA: TGTGCCAGCAGTTCAGACAGTTGGGAGCAGTTCTTC.

The chain has TRBV27 and TRBJ2-5, with 8 positions matching TRBD2. This CDR3 spans 16 amino acids. Germline V gene sequence: CDR1 MNHEY, CDR2 SMNVEV (reference sequence). V shed 10 bases and J 4 bases; nucleotides not matched to a gene: 17. The DNA of the CDR3 is TGTGCCACGCCCTGGGGCTGGCGGGGGGATCCAGAGACCCAGTACTTC. It translates to CATPWGWRGDPETQYF.

Notes on this clonotype: This sequence may be a read error, since a much larger clone differs from it by one base. The chain employs TRBV28 and TRBJ2-1; 11 bases match TRBD1. V trimming: 11 bases; J trimming: 1 base; junction bases outside the gene matches: 10. This CDR3 is built from 16 residues. The germline gives CDR1 MDHEN, CDR2 SYDVKM. CDR3 bases: TGTGCCGGCAACCCTAGGGACAGGGGGTCCTACAATGAGCAGTTCTTC. This sequence encodes CAGNPRDRGSYNEQFF.

The sample holds many counts of this clonotype. V usage is TRBV11-2 and J usage is TRBJ1-1; D may be TRBD1 (6 bases). Trimming left V 8 bases short and J 0 bases short, with 7 bases between. Germline lookup yields CDR1 SGHAT and CDR2 FQNNGV. The CDR3 length is 12 residues. In nucleotides, the CDR3 is TGTGCCAGCCAGGGGCTGAACACTGAAGCTTTCTTT. Amino acid sequence: CASQGLNTEAFF.

This clonotype was seen more than once but under ten times. Possible read error: a much larger clone is one base away. V gene TRBV12-3 or TRBV12-4 combines with J gene TRBJ1-1; TRBD1 might be the D (5 bases). V gave up 8 bases and J gave up 7 bases, with 20 bases separating them. The CDR3 loop spans 14 amino acids. The CDR3 is CASAGGAEGIEAFF. The CDR3 nucleotides are TGTGCCAGCGCGGGTGGGGCAGAGGGCATTGAAGCTTTCTTT.

This clonotype was observed many times. This chain uses TRBV6-1 with TRBJ1-2, with unresolved D. The length of the CDR3 is 11 residues. V was cut by 6 bases and J by 1 base, with 3 bases left in between. Germline V CDR1 and CDR2: MNHNS, SASEGT. The chain's CDR3 is CASRNNYGYTF. The CDR3 coding sequence is TGTGCCAGCAGAAATAACTATGGCTACACCTTC.

Here the CDR3 DNA reads TGCGCCAGCAGAACAGGGGCTAATGAAAAACTGTTTTTT. It encodes CASRTGANEKLFF. The chain couples TRBV5-1 to TRBJ1-4, with 7 bases fitting TRBD1. The CDR3 consists of 13 residues. Germline trimming cut 5 bases from V and 3 bases from J; bases unmatched to any gene: 1. CDR1 and CDR2 from the germline V gene are SGHRS and YFSETQ.